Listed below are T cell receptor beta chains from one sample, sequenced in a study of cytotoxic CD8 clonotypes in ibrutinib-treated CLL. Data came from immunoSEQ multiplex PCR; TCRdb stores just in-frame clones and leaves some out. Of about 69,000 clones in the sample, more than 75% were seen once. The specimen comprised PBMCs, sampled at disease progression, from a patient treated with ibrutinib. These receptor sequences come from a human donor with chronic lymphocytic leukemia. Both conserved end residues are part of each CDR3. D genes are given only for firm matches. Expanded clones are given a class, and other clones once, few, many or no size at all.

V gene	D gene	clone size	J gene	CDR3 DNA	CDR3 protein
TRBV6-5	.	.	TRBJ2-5	TGTGCCAGCAGCTACACAATATCGGGAATCCAAGAGACCCAGTACTTC	CASSYTISGIQETQYF
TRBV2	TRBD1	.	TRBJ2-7	TGTGCCAGCAATGGACAGGGTCGGGTCATCCCCTACGAGCAGTACTTC	CASNGQGRVIPYEQYF
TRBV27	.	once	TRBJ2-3	TGTGCCAGCAGCCCGCTCGGTCTTATAAGTGCGCAGTATTTT	CASSPLGLISAQYF
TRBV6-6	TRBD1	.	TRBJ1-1	TGTGCCAGCAGTTACAGGGGGCGGAACACTGAAGCTTTCTTT	CASSYRGRNTEAFF
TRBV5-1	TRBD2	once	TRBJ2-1	TGCGCCAGCAGCTTCAAGCGGGGGGGCTACAATGAGCAGTTCTTC	CASSFKRGGYNEQFF
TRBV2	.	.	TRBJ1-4	TGTGCCAGCAGGGGACCCGCCGAAAAACTGTTTTTT	CASRGPAEKLFF
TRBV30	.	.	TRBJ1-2	TGTGCCTGGAGTGCCACCAGGGTACGCGGCTACACCTTC	CAWSATRVRGYTF
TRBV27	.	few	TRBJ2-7	TGTGCCAGCGCACAGGGTCTCCCCTACGAGCAGTACTTC	CASAQGLPYEQYF
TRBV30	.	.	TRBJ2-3	TGTGCCTGGACGTGGCGAGACCGAACAGATACGCAGTATTTT	CAWTWRDRTDTQYF
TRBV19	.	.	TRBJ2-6	TGTGCCAGTAGTAGGAGGGCAGGGGTATCTGGGGCCAACGTCCTGACTTTC	CASSRRAGVSGANVLTF
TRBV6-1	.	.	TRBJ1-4	TGTGCCAGCAGTGAAATGGGGCAGGACTTTGCAAAACTGTTTTTT	CASSEMGQDFAKLFF
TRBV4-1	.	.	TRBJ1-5	TGCGCCAGCAGCTGGATGGGTAGCAATCAGCCCCAGCATTTT	CASSWMGSNQPQHF
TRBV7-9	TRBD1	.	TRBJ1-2	TGTGCCAGCAGCTTACACCAGGGGGCCTATGGCTACACCTTC	CASSLHQGAYGYTF
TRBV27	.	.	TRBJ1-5	TGTGCCAGCAGTTTTTCAGGGAAGAATCAGCCCCAGCATTTT	CASSFSGKNQPQHF
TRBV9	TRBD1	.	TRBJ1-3	TGTGCCAGCAGCCCTCGTCGGACAGGCGGAAACACCATATATTTT	CASSPRRTGGNTIYF
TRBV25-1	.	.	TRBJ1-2	TGTGCCAGCAGTGAGTTCCGGGGCCCCCCCGGGGGCTACACCTTC	CASSEFRGPPGGYTF
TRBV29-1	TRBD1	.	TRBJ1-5	TGCAGCGTTGCGGCAGGGGGAAATCAGCCCCAGCATTTT	CSVAAGGNQPQHF
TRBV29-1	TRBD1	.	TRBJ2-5	TGCAGCGTTGCCCCTTTTGGACAGGGTGGAGAGACCCAGTACTTC	CSVAPFGQGGETQYF
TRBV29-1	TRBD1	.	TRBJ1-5	TGCAGCGTTGGACCGACAGGGGAGGGTCAGCCCCAGCATTTT	CSVGPTGEGQPQHF
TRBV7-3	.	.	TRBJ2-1	TGTGCCAGCAGCTTAGTGGGGGGCCAGGAGCAGTTCTTC	CASSLVGGQEQFF
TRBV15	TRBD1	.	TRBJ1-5	TGTGCCACCAGCAGAGTTGTAGTGGGGACAGGGGAGAATCAGCCCCAGCATTTT	CATSRVVVGTGENQPQHF
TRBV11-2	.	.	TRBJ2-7	TGTGCCAGCAGCCCCATTAGGGTCTCATTGGGAGAGCAGTACTTC	CASSPIRVSLGEQYF
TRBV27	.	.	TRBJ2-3	TGTGCCAGCGCACGAGCCGGGGCAGATACGCAGTATTTT	CASARAGADTQYF
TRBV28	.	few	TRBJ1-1	TGTGCCAGCACCCGAGGGGGGAGGATGAACACTGAAGCTTTCTTT	CASTRGGRMNTEAFF
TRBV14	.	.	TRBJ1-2	TGTGCCAGCAGCCAAGGAGGGTTGAGCGGCTACACCTTC	CASSQGGLSGYTF
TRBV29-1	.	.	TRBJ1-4	TGCAGCGTTGGGGGATCGAGGGCAGTCGAAGAAAAACTGTTTTTT	CSVGGSRAVEEKLFF